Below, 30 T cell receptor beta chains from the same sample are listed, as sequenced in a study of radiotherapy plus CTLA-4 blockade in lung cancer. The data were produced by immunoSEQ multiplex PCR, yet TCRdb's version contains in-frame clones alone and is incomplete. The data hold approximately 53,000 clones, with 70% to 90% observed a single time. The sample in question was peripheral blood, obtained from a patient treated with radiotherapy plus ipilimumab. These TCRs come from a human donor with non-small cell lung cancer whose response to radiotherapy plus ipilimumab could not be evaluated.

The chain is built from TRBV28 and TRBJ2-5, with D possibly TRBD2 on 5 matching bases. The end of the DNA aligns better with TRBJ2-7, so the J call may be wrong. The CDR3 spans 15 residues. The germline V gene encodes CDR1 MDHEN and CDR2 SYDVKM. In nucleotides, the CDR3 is TGTGCCAGCAGTTTAGTGCCGGGAATCTCCTACGAGCAGTACTTC. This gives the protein CASSLVPGISYEQYF.

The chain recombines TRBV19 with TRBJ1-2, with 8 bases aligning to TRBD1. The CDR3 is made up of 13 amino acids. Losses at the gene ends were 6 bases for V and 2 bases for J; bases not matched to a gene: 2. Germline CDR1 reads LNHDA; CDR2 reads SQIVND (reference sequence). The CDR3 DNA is TGTGCCAGTAGGGACAGGGCGAACTATGGCTACACCTTC. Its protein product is CASRDRANYGYTF.

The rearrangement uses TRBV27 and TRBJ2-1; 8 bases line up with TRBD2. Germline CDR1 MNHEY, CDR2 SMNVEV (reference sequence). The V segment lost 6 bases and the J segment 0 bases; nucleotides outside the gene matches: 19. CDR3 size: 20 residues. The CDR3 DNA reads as TGTGCCAGCAGCCCCGGGGGGAAAAGACTAGCGTCCGTCTCCTACAATGAGCAGTTCTTC. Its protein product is CASSPGGKRLASVSYNEQFF.

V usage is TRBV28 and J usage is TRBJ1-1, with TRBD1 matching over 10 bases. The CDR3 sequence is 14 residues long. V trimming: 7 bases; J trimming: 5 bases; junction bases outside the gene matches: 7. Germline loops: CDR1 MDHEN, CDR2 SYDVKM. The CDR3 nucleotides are TGTGCCAGCAATCTGAGACAGGGGGCGACTGAAGCTTTCTTT. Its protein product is CASNLRQGATEAFF.

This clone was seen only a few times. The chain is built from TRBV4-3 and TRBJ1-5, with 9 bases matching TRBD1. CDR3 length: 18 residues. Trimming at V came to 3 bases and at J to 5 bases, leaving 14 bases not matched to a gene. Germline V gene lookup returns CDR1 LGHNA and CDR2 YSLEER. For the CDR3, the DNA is TGCGCCAGCAGCCAGTACTACGGCGGGGACAGGGCTTATCAGCCCCAGCATTTT. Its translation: CASSQYYGGDRAYQPQHF.

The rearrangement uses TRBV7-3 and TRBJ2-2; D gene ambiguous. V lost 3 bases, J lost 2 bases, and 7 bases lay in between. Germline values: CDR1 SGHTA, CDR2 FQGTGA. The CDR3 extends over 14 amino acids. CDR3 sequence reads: CASSLGQNTGELFF. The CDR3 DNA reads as TGTGCCAGCAGCTTGGGCCAAAACACCGGGGAGCTGTTTTTT.

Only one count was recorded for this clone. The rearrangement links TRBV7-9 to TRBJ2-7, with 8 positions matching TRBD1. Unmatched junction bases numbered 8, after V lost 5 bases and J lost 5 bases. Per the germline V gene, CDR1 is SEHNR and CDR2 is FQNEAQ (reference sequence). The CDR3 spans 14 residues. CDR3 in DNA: TGTGCCAGCAGCCCGACAGGACAGGGACACGAGCAGTACTTC. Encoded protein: CASSPTGQGHEQYF.

The chain's CDR3 is CASSLGLAPQETQYF. CDR3 DNA sequence: TGCGCCAGCAGCTTAGGACTAGCGCCGCAAGAGACCCAGTACTTC. The V call is TRBV5-1, the J call TRBJ2-5, with 9 nucleotides matching TRBD2. In germline, CDR1 is SGHRS, CDR2 YFSETQ. With 2 bases clipped from V and 2 bases from J, the junction kept 4 bases outside the gene matches. The CDR3 has 15 amino acids.

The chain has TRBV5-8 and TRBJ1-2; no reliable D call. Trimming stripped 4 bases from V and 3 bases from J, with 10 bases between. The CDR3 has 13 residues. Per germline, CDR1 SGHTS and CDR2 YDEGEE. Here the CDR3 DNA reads TGTGCCAGCAGCCCAGACCGGGACTATGGCTACACCTTC. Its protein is CASSPDRDYGYTF.

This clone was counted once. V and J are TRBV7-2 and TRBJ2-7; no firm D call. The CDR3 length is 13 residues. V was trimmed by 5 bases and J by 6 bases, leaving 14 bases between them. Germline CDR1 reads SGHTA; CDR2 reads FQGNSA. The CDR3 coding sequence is TGTGCCAGCAGCAACCAATTATACGGCGAGCAGTACTTC. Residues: CASSNQLYGEQYF.

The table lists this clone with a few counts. CDR3 nucleotides: TGTGCCAGCAGCTTAGTTGGGGCGGAACTGTTTTTT. Protein sequence: CASSLVGAELFF. The genes are TRBV11-2 and TRBJ1-4; D may be TRBD1 (5 bases). Trimming took off 1 base at V and 12 bases at J, with 9 bases between the two ends. Germline assignment: CDR1 SGHAT and CDR2 FQNNGV. The CDR3 sequence is 12 residues long.

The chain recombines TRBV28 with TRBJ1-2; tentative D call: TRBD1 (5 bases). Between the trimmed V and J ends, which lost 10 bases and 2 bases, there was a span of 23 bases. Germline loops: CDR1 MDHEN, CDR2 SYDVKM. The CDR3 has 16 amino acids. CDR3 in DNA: TGTGCCACCGACCGGGGGGGAGCGGGCTTCAACTATGGCTACACCTTC. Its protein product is CATDRGGAGFNYGYTF.

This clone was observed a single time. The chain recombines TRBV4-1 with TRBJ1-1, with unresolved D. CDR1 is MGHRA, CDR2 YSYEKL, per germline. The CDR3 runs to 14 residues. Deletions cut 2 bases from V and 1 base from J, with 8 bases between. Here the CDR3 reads CASSQTGRNTEAFF. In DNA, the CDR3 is TGCGCCAGCAGCCAAACCGGGAGGAACACTGAAGCTTTCTTT.

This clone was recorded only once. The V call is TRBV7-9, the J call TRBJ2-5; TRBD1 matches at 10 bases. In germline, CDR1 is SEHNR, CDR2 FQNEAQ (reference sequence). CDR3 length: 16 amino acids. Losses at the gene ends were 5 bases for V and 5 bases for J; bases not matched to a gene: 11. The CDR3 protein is CASSSPGTGVEETQYF. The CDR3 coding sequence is TGTGCCAGCAGCAGTCCCGGGACAGGGGTTGAGGAGACCCAGTACTTC.

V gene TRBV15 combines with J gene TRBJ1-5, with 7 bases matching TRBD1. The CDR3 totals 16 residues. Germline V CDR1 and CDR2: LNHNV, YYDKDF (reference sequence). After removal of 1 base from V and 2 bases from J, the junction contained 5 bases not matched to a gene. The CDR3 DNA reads TGTGCCACCAGCAGAGGTTACGGGACAGGCAATCAGCCCCAGCATTTT. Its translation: CATSRGYGTGNQPQHF.

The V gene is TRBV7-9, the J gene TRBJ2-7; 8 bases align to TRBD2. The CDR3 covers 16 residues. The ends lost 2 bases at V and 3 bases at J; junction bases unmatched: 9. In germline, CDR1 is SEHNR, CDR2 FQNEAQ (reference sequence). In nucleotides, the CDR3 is TGTGCCAGCAGCTTAAGAGGGGTTCGGGGGGGCTACGAGCAGTACTTC. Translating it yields CASSLRGVRGGYEQYF.

As DNA, the CDR3 is TGTGCCAGAAGCTCGTTTCCCGGGTTGGGTTGTGAAAAACTGTTTTTT. Amino acids: CARSSFPGLGCEKLFF. This chain joins TRBV5-3 and TRBJ1-4; D call uncertain. TRBV5-3 is known as an ORF, though its function is uncertain. CDR3 length: 16 residues. Trimming took off 3 bases at V and 7 bases at J, with 19 bases between the two ends.

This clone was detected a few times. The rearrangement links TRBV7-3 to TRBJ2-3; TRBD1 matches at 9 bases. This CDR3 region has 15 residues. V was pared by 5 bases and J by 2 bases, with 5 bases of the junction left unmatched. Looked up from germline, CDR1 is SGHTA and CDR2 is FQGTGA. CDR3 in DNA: TGTGCCAGCAGCCTTGGACAGGGGTACACAGATACGCAGTATTTT. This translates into CASSLGQGYTDTQYF.

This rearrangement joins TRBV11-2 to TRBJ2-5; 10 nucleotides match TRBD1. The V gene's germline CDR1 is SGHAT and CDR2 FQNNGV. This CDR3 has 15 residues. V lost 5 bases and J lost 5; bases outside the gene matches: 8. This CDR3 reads CASSLRDRGGETQYF. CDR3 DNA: TGTGCCAGCAGCCTCCGGGACAGGGGAGGGGAGACCCAGTACTTC. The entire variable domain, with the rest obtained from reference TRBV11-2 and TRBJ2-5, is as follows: EAGVAQSPRYKIIEKRQSVAFWCNPISGHATLYWYQQILGQGPKLLIQFQNNGVVDDSQLPKDRFSAERLKGVDSTLKIQPAKLEDSAVYLCASSLRDRGGETQYFGPGTRLLVL.

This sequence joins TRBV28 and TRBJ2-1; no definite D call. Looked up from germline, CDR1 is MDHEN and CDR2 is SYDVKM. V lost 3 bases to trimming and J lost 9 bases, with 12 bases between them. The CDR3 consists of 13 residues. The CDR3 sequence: CASSFDRRGEQFF. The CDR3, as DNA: TGTGCCAGCAGTTTCGATCGGAGAGGTGAGCAGTTCTTC.

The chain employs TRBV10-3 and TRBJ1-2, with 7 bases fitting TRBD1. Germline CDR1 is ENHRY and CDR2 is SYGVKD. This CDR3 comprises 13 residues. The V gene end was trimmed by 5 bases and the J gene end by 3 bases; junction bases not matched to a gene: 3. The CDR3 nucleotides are TGTGCCATCAGTCAAGGACAGGACTATGGCTACACCTTC. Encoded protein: CAISQGQDYGYTF.

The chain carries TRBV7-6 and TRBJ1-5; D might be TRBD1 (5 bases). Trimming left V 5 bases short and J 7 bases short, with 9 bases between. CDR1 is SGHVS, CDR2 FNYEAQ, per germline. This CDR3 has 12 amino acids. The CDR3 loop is CASSTGGQPQHF. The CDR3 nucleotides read TGTGCCAGCAGCACCGGGGGGCAGCCCCAGCATTTT.

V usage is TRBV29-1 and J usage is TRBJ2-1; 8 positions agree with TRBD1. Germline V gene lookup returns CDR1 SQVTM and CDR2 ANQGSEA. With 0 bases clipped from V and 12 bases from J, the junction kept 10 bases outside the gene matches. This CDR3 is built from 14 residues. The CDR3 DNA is TGCAGCGTTGAAGAAAGCACAGGGGGGTCGGGGCAGTTCTTC. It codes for CSVEESTGGSGQFF.

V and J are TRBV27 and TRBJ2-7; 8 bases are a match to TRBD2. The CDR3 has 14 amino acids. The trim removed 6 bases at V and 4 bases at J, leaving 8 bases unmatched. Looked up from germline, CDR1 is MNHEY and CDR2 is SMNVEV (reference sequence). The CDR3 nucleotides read TGTGCCAGCAGGCCTCCGGGAGGGTCGTACGAGCAGTACTTC. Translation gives CASRPPGGSYEQYF.

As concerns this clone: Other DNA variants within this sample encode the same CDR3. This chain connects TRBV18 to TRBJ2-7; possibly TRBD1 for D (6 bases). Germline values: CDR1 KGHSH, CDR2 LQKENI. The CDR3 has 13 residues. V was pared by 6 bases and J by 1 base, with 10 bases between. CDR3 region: CASSPGQSYEQYF. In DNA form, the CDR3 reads TGTGCCAGCTCCCCTGGACAGTCCTACGAGCAGTACTTC.

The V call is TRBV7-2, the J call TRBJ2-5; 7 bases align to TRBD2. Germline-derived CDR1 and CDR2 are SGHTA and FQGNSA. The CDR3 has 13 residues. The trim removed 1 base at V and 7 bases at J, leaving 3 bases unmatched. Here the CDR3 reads CASSLERDGTQYF. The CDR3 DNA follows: TGTGCCAGCAGCTTAGAGCGGGACGGGACCCAGTACTTC.

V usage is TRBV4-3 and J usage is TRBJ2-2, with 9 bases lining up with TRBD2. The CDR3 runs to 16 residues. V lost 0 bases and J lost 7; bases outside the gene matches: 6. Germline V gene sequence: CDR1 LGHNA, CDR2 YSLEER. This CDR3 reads CASSQDRGLAGGELFF. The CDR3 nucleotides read TGCGCCAGCAGCCAAGATCGGGGACTAGCAGGCGGGGAGCTGTTTTTT.

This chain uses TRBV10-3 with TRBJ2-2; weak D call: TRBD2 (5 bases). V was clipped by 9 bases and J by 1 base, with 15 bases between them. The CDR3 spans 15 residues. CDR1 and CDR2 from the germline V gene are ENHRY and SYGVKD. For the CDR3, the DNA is TGTGCCATTAGAGCGGCGATGGGGAACACCGGGGAGCTGTTTTTT. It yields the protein CAIRAAMGNTGELFF.

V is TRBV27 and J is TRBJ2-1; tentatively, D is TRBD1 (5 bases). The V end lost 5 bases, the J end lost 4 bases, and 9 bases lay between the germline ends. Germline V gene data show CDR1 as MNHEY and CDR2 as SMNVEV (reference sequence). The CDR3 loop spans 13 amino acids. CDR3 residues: CASSSRVYNEQFF. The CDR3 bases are TGTGCCAGCAGTAGCAGGGTTTACAATGAGCAGTTCTTC.

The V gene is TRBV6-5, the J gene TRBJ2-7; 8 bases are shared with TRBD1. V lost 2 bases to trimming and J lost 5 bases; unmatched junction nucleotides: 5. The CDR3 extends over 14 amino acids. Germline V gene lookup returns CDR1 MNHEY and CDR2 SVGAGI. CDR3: CASSYAAGGDEQYF. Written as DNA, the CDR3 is TGTGCCAGCAGTTACGCCGCAGGGGGCGACGAGCAGTACTTC.